Below, one TCR beta chain is given with its context. This clone was seen a single time. Its antigen has not been determined. No qualities accompany the bases; no much larger clone lies one base away. Inclusive of the bounding cysteine and phenylalanine, the CDR3 is 12 residues long. Solely the CDR3 DNA is kept, with 36 bases framed from the first base. The trim is 6 bases for V and 3 bases for J, with a gap of 9 bases between the germline ends. Per the germline V gene, MNHNS is the CDR1 and SASEGT is the CDR2. Libraries were constructed by the immunoSEQ multiplex PCR assay. The multiplex PCR relied on a mix of 60 forward primers for TCR Vbeta segments and 13 reverse primers for TCR Jbeta segments. A multiplex PCR assay on genomic DNA amplified the CDR3 region of rearranged TCR beta genes. The amplified TCR beta libraries were sequenced on the Illumina HiSeq System as 87-base-pair reads. Processing in the source paper ran as follows. A later analysis tallied about 77 million unique TCR beta chains across the 666 repertoires, and about 10 million of those chains were shared by two or more donors. Raw reads were error-corrected and collapsed into unique sequences by a nearest-neighbor algorithm in which closely related sequences were merged to remove PCR and sequencing errors. To assign V, D and J gene segments, CDR3 sequences were aligned to IMGT reference sequences. For a sequence to be retained, a match of at least six nucleotides to both a V gene segment and a J gene segment was required. Rearrangements were classified as productive when the CDR3 lacked stop codons and remained in frame with V and J, and all other rearrangements were classified as non-productive. Following IMGT convention, CDR3 was defined as the stretch from the second conserved V-encoded cysteine to the conserved J-encoded phenylalanine. The earlier analysis of some 580 of the donors excluded any sequence lacking an unambiguous match to a single V gene segment. An earlier analysis of some 610 of the donors called V segments functional above 56.7% productive rearrangements and segregating when the between-donor standard deviation exceeded 5%. A statistical classification framework was built to diagnose cytomegalovirus status from the catalog of TCR beta chain sequences. In a later analysis, TCR nucleotide sequences were compared against IMGT/GENE-DB human TR gene sequences so that V and J genes could be assigned. A later analysis assigned CDR3 sequences and most-parsimonious VDJ recombination scenarios with the TCRdist pipeline. In a later analysis, each TCR beta chain was defined by its CDR3 amino acid sequence together with its V-gene family, and reads lacking a unique V-gene family were excluded. In a later analysis, 500 to 700 highly shared, low-generation-probability nucleotide sequences were removed to address suspected cross-contamination and a sequencing artifact. For each public chain, a later analysis derived a clonal expansion index from normalized ranks of inferred template counts within each repertoire. A later analysis computed generation probabilities with a VDJ recombination model fitted to out-of-frame rearrangements, and checked the results against IGoR. In a later analysis, TCR-TCR, TCR-HLA and TCR-CMV co-occurrence was scored with hypergeometric tests, and a repertoire-size bias correction was applied to TCR pairs. A later analysis estimated false discovery rates by permuting HLA or CMV assignments 20 times. In a later analysis, co-occurring TCRs were grouped with DBSCAN, and TCRdist sequence similarity was added when clustering was performed within HLA-allele-positive subsets. Repertoires with fewer than 30,000 or more than 120,000 public chains were left out of co-occurrence clustering, as were a handful of repertoires with anomalous nucleotide sharing. TCRdb obtained this table from immuneACCESS and retained in-frame rearrangements with V and J assigned. These tables miss some clones; where compared with another copy, unresolved V genes account for less than half of the shortfall, and the remainder is unexplained. Clonal size and the V and J genes are those of that table, whereas D and trimming came from the DNA. Within this sample are about 98,000 clones, with about 74% of them counted one time only. Jointly, the top ten make up 15% to 20% of the sample.

The data are from a study of cytomegalovirus exposure and HLA in healthy donors (dated by TCRdb to about 2017). General notes on the study: In an earlier analysis of 587 of the donors, 250 to 300 Gb of sequence data and just under 120 million unique TCR beta sequences from 150 million to 200 million T cells were reported. An early release covering just under 650 HLA-typed donors comprised approximately 300 gigabases of sequencing data and tens of millions of unique TCR sequences. The genetic ancestry cluster associated with self-reported Caucasian donors included 81% of the roughly 400 genotyped donors. The study aimed to test whether cataloging public T cell receptors could reveal signatures of past pathogen exposure. The study used immunosequencing to profile the T cell repertoires of approximately 690 subjects and linked those repertoires to cytomegalovirus serostatus. Along with the roughly 710-subject first cohort, a separate validation cohort of over 90 different subjects was used. To predict cytomegalovirus infection status, the study combined high-throughput TCR immunosequencing, statistical association of individual TCRs with disease status, and machine learning. A later analysis re-analyzed previously published TCR beta repertoires from approximately 670 donors and added high-resolution HLA genotyping to study TCR occurrence patterns. Rather than drawing on any new phenotypic data, the later analysis identified candidate immune exposures from TCR beta sequences and the way those sequences occurred across donors. An earlier analysis of roughly 600 of the donors used high-throughput TCR beta sequencing to judge whether each TCR beta V gene segment behaved as functional or pseudogenic. Alongside the repertoire data, information on donor age, sex, ethnicity and CMV serostatus was compiled. A later genetic analysis used genome-wide SNP genotypes for about three fifths of the roughly 700 donors, treating that subset as a discovery cohort. All discovery cohort repertoires had been generated using a single sequencing platform. Both class I and class II loci were covered by HLA typing, at four-digit resolution. Typing coverage varied by locus: about 629-630 donors for A, B, C, DRB1 and DQB1; approximately 500 for DQA1; some 610 for DPA1; 400 to 480 for DPB1. Because of strong linkage in the cohort, five DR-DQ haplotypes were treated as single units for association and clustering. On average, roughly 200,000 unique TCR beta nucleotide sequences were sequenced per donor among more than 350 genotyped donors of the cohort, with about 19% of those sequences being non-productive. Broader findings and caveats from the paper: V-gene and J-gene trimming of TCR beta chains was associated with a missense DCLRE1C variant in a later genetic analysis, and the association was replicated in an independent cohort. When HLA alleles, especially DR and DQ, strongly co-occurred, TCR associations were difficult to assign to individual alleles. Several of the top co-occurrence clusters appeared to be linked to parvovirus B19, influenza, CMV and Epstein-Barr virus, according to a later analysis. While some public TCRs were present in many individuals, most TCR sequences turned up only very rarely across donors. A group of highly shared sequence variants was considered likely to be a technical artifact of the sequencing pipeline. It was suggested by the authors that the approach could potentially be generalized to other disease states and immunological phenotypes. A later analysis associated 16,951 TCR beta sequences with specific HLA alleles at a false discovery rate of 0.05. In an earlier analysis of a few hundred of the donors, most TCR beta V segments were observed in productive rearrangements about 87% or about 30% of the time, broadly matching IMGT annotations. Linkage disequilibrium might explain the correlated functional status among segregating V segments, but an unknown experimental factor could not be ruled out. For the cohort, immune exposure information was limited to CMV serostatus. A total of fewer than 200 TCR beta chains were listed by the study as associated with cytomegalovirus. In a later analysis, HLA-associated TCR beta chains showed more clonal expansion and lower generation probabilities than non-associated chains that were equally common. HLA typing was unavailable for some donors at each locus, so association tests used only the typed subset. Because the 87-base-pair reads could not distinguish some IMGT-functional V segments, including TRBV6-2 and TRBV6-3, those segments were excluded. The earlier analysis of approximately 560 of the donors excluded around 17 rarely observed V segments, including chromosome 9 orphons, because counts were too low. The classifier was reported to diagnose cytomegalovirus status with high specificity and sensitivity in both the original and validation cohorts. A later analysis found that most CMV-associated TCR beta chains appeared HLA-restricted, with HLA associations seemingly driven largely by CMV exposure. A few of the identified cytomegalovirus-associated TCR beta chains were confirmed in vitro to be specific for cytomegalovirus antigens. Presence/absence analyses assumed roughly uniform sequencing depth across donors, an assumption that may not hold. In a later analysis, TCR association rates were found to vary across HLA loci, with the most associated TCRs seen for DRB1 alleles and the fewest for HLA-C alleles. A further reported finding was that TCR beta sequences accurately predicted the HLA-A and HLA-B alleles for most subjects in the first cohort. Only TCR beta chains were sequenced in this cohort, and the absence of alpha or paired-chain data limited detectable features. According to a later genetic analysis, donors in an Asian-associated ancestry cluster had fewer N-insertions in productive TCRs than the roughly 670-donor mean.

The cohort comprised 710 or so healthy bone marrow donors. Cohort members were all nominally healthy when sampled, although unrecorded immune exposures were likely present. The donor was CMV seropositive and belonged to the group of more than 250 seropositive cohort members. Each donor provided a peripheral blood sample, and peripheral blood mononuclear cells were used for TCR beta sequencing. The Qiagen DNeasy Blood Extraction Kit was used to extract genomic DNA from the blood cell samples. The specimen was PBMCs. The sequence was obtained from a man aged 55 to 69 in good health and CMV-seropositive. The chain employs TRBV6-1 and TRBJ2-7, with no confidently assigned D gene. The CDR3 region: CASSLSHYEQYF. The nucleotide sequence reads as follows: TGTGCCAGCAGCCTTAGCCACTACGAGCAGTACTTC.